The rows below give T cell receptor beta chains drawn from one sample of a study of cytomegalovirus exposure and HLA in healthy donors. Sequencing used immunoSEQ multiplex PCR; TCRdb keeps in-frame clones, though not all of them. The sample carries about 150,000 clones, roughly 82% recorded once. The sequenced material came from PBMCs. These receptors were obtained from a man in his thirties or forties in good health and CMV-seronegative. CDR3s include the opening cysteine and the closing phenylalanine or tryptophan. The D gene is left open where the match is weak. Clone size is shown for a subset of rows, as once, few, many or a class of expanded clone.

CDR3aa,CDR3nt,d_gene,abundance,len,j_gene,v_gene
CASSLTGTTEAFF,TGCGCCAGCAGCTTGACAGGGACCACTGAAGCTTTCTTT,NA,NA,13,TRBJ1-1,TRBV5-1
CASRDRLAGEETQYF,TGTGCCAGCAGGGACCGACTAGCCGGGGAAGAGACCCAGTACTTC,TRBD2,NA,15,TRBJ2-5,TRBV6-4
CASSPGTSGETQYF,TGCGCCAGCAGCCCCGGGACTAGCGGAGAGACCCAGTACTTC,TRBD2,NA,14,TRBJ2-5,TRBV5-1
CASSAAGTLNTEAFF,TGTGCCAGCAGCGCGGCCGGGACACTGAACACTGAAGCTTTCTTT,NA,NA,15,TRBJ1-1,TRBV5-6
CASSLLTTSKFSGANVLTF,TGTGCCAGCTCACTCCTCACCACTTCAAAGTTCTCTGGGGCCAACGTCCTGACTTTC,NA,few,19,TRBJ2-6,TRBV18
CASTQVRGNTGELFF,TGTGCCAGCACCCAGGTCAGGGGAAACACCGGGGAGCTGTTTTTT,NA,NA,15,TRBJ2-2,TRBV28
CATRNSGANVLTF,TGTGCCACCCGTAACTCTGGGGCCAACGTCCTGACTTTC,NA,NA,13,TRBJ2-6,TRBV15
CASSRGGVFEAFF,TGTGCCAGCAGCCGCGGCGGGGTTTTTGAAGCTTTCTTT,NA,NA,13,TRBJ1-1,TRBV11-2
CASSPPGLNTGELFF,TGTGCCAGCTCACCACCGGGGCTTAACACCGGGGAGCTGTTTTTT,NA,few,15,TRBJ2-2,TRBV18
CASSRQGNNEQYF,TGTGCCAGCAGTAGACAGGGGAATAACGAGCAGTACTTC,TRBD1,once,13,TRBJ2-7,TRBV2
CASSLGQGRGANGLTF,TGTGCCAGCAGCTTAGGGCAGGGGCGTGGGGCCAACGGCCTGACTTTC,NA,few,16,TRBJ2-6,TRBV7-6
CASRKDSEPEAFF,TGTGCCAGCAGGAAGGACTCGGAACCTGAAGCTTTCTTT,NA,NA,13,TRBJ1-1,TRBV27
CASSPRDSGEAFF,TGCGCCAGCAGCCCCCGAGATAGTGGTGAAGCTTTCTTT,NA,few,13,TRBJ1-1,TRBV5-1
CASSSGLGGLYF,TGCGCCAGCAGCTCAGGACTGGGCGGGCTGTACTTC,NA,once,12,TRBJ2-7,TRBV5-1
CASSIKFGTSGDRPTDTQYF,TGTGCCAGTAGTATAAAATTCGGGACTAGCGGGGACCGGCCCACAGATACGCAGTATTTT,TRBD2,NA,20,TRBJ2-3,TRBV19
CASKQTGTRGEQYF,TGTGCCAGCAAACAGACCGGGACTAGGGGCGAGCAGTACTTC,TRBD2,NA,14,TRBJ2-7,TRBV6-5
CASSVAGLNTGELFF,TGTGCCAGCAGCGTAGCAGGGCTTAACACCGGGGAGCTGTTTTTT,NA,NA,15,TRBJ2-2,TRBV9
CASAAGVSGELFF,TGTGCCAGCGCAGCGGGAGTGAGCGGGGAGCTGTTTTTT,TRBD2,NA,13,TRBJ2-2,TRBV9
CASSRWGGEETQYF,TGTGCCTCCTCCCGTTGGGGGGGTGAGGAGACCCAGTACTTC,TRBD2,NA,14,TRBJ2-5,TRBV2
CASNRGNNEKLFF,TGTGCCAGCAACCGGGGGAACAATGAAAAACTGTTTTTT,NA,NA,13,TRBJ1-4,TRBV6-1
CASSPRERDGYTF,TGTGCCAGCTCACCGAGGGAGAGAGATGGCTACACCTTC,NA,NA,13,TRBJ1-2,TRBV18
CASIPGLGTQGEQFF,TGTGCCAGCATCCCGGGACTAGGGACACAAGGTGAGCAGTTCTTC,TRBD2,NA,15,TRBJ2-1,TRBV28
CASARSGTGYSNQPQHF,TGTGCTAGTGCCCGCTCCGGGACAGGGTATAGCAATCAGCCCCAGCATTTT,TRBD1,NA,17,TRBJ1-5,TRBV12-5
CASSGGQGAGGANGLTF,TGTGCCAGCAGTGGGGGACAGGGGGCGGGCGGGGCCAACGGCCTGACTTTC,TRBD1,NA,17,TRBJ2-6,TRBV6-1
CASSPRVQGARKATNEKLFF,TGTGCCAGCTCACCACGGGTCCAGGGGGCACGAAAAGCAACTAATGAAAAACTGTTTTTT,TRBD1,NA,20,TRBJ1-4,TRBV18
CASSPRHDTGELFF,TGTGCCAGCAGCCCCCGACACGACACCGGGGAGCTGTTTTTT,NA,NA,14,TRBJ2-2,TRBV7-6
CSSSLTFGDRGQYF,TGTTCCAGCAGCTTAACTTTCGGGGACAGGGGGCAGTACTTC,TRBD1,NA,14,TRBJ2-7,TRBV7-9
CASRQEDYTF,TGTGCCAGCAGACAGGAAGACTACACCTTC,NA,once,10,TRBJ1-2,TRBV28
CASRVDRGDTEQFF,TGTGCCAGCAGGGTGGACAGGGGGGATACGGAGCAGTTCTTC,TRBD1,NA,14,TRBJ2-1,TRBV28
CASSGRTGMNTEAFF,TGTGCCAGCAGCGGACGGACGGGGATGAACACTGAAGCTTTCTTT,NA,NA,15,TRBJ1-1,TRBV11-1
CASRPQGNANTEAFF,TGTGCCAGCAGACCACAGGGGAATGCGAACACTGAAGCTTTCTTT,TRBD1,NA,15,TRBJ1-1,TRBV6-5
CASSLLTGTETRDTQYF,TGTGCCAGCAGTTTACTAACAGGGACAGAGACGCGGGATACGCAGTATTTT,TRBD1,NA,17,TRBJ2-3,TRBV28
CASSLMNRGQETQYF,TGTGCCAGCAGCCTCATGAACAGGGGCCAAGAGACCCAGTACTTC,TRBD1,NA,15,TRBJ2-5,TRBV28
CASSYSPSGNTDTQYF,TGTGCCAGCAGTTACTCGCCTAGCGGAAACACAGATACGCAGTATTTT,TRBD2,NA,16,TRBJ2-3,TRBV6-6
CASSTFRTGRYEQYF,TGCGCCAGCAGCACCTTCCGGACAGGGCGCTACGAGCAGTACTTC,TRBD1,NA,15,TRBJ2-7,TRBV5-1
CASSQIPGGAGATETQYF,TGTGCCAGCAGCCAAATCCCAGGGGGAGCGGGCGCGACGGAGACCCAGTACTTC,NA,NA,18,TRBJ2-5,TRBV4-2
CASSLVQDNEQFF,TGCGCCAGCAGCTTGGTGCAGGACAATGAGCAGTTCTTC,NA,NA,13,TRBJ2-1,TRBV5-1
CASSEPGVSETQYF,TGTGCCAGCAGTGAACCCGGGGTGTCCGAGACCCAGTACTTC,NA,NA,14,TRBJ2-5,TRBV25-1
CASSMDRGWGGAYEQYF,TGCGCCAGCAGCATGGACAGGGGATGGGGTGGTGCCTACGAGCAGTACTTC,TRBD1,NA,17,TRBJ2-7,TRBV5-1
CASSGDRGPYEQYF,TGTGCCAGCAGCGGGGACAGGGGGCCCTACGAGCAGTACTTC,TRBD1,NA,14,TRBJ2-7,TRBV5-6
CASSLESVFTGNTIYF,TGTGCCAGCAGCTTGGAGAGTGTGTTTACTGGAAACACCATATATTTT,NA,NA,16,TRBJ1-3,TRBV11-3
CASSLARGASQETQYF,TGTGCCAGCAGCTTGGCTCGCGGGGCCTCCCAAGAGACCCAGTACTTC,NA,NA,16,TRBJ2-5,TRBV5-4
CASSPWRGGTDTQYF,TGTGCCAGCTCACCATGGCGGGGCGGCACAGATACGCAGTATTTT,NA,NA,15,TRBJ2-3,TRBV18
CASSISRGVPSYEQYF,TGTGCCAGTAGTATTTCCCGGGGGGTCCCCTCCTACGAGCAGTACTTC,TRBD2,NA,16,TRBJ2-7,TRBV19
CSVGHGTSGSIEQFF,TGCAGCGTGGGCCACGGGACTAGCGGGAGCATCGAGCAGTTCTTC,TRBD2,NA,15,TRBJ2-1,TRBV29-1